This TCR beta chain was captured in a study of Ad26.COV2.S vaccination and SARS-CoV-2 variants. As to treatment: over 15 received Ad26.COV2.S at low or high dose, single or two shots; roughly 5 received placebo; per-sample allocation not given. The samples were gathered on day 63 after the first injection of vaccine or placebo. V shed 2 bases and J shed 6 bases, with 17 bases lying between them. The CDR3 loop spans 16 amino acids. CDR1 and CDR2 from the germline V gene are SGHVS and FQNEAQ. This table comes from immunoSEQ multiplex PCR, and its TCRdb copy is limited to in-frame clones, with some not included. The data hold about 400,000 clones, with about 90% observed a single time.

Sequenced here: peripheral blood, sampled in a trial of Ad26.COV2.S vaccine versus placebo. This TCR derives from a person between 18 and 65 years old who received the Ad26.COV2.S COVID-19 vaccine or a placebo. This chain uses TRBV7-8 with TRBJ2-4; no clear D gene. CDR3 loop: CASSLRGPPLLNIQYF. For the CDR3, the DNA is TGTGCCAGCAGCTTAAGAGGTCCTCCCCTCTTAAACATTCAGTACTTC.